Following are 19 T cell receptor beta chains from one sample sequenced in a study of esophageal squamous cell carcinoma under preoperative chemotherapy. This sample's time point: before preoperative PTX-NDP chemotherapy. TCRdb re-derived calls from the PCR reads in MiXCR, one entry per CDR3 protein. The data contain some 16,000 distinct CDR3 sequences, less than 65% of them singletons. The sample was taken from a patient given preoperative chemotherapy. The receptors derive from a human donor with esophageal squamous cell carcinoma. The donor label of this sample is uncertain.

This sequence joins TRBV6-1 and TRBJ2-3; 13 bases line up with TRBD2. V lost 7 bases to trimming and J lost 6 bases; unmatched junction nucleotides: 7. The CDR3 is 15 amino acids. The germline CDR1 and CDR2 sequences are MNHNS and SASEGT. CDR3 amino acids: CASTQLAGGADTQYF. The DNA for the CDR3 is TGTGCCAGCACCCAACTAGCGGGAGGGGCGGATACGCAGTATTTT.

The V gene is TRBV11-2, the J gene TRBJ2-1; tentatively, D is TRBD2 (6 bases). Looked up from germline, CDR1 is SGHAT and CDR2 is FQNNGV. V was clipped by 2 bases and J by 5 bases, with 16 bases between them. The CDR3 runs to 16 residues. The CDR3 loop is CASSLTLAIWNNEQFF. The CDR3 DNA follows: TGTGCCAGCAGCTTAACCCTAGCGATTTGGAACAATGAGCAGTTCTTC.

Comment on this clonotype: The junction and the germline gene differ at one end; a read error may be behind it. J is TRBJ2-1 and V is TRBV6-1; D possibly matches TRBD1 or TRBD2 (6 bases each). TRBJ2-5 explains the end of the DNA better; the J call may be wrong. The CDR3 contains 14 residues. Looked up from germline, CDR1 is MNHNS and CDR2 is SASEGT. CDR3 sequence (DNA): TGTGCCAGCGTCGGGGGCCAGCACGAGGAGATCCAGTACTTC. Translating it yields CASVGGQHEEIQYF.

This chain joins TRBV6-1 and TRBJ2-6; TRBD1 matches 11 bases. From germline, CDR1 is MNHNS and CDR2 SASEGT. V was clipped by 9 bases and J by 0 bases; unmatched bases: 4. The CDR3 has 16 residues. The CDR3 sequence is CASTGTGGSGANVLTF. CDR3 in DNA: TGTGCCAGTACCGGGACAGGGGGCTCTGGGGCCAACGTCCTGACTTTC.

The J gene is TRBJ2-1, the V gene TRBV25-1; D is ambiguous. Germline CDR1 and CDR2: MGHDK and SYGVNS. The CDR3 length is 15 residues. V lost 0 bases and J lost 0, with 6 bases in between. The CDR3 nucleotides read TGTGCCAGCAGTGAATACCCAAACTCCTACAATGAGCAGTTCTTC. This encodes CASSEYPNSYNEQFF.

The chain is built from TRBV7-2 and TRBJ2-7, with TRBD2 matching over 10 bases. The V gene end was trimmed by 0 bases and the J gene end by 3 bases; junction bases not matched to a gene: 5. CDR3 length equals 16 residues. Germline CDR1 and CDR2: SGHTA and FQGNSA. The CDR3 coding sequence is TGTGCCAGCAGCTTAGCGCTAGCGGGAGTTAGCTACGAGCAGTACTTC. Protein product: CASSLALAGVSYEQYF.

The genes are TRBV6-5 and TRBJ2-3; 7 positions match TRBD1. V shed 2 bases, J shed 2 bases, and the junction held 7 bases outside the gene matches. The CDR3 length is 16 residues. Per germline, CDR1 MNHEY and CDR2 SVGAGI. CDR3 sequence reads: CASSYRPGQPTDTQYF. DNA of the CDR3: TGTGCCAGCAGTTACAGACCGGGACAGCCCACAGATACGCAGTATTTT.

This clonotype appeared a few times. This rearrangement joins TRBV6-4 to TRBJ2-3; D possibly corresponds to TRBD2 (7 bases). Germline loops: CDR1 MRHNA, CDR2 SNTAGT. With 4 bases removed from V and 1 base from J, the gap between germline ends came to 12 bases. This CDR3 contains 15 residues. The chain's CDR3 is CASSATGGGTDTQYF. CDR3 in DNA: TGTGCCAGCAGTGCCACGGGGGGCGGCACAGATACGCAGTATTTT.

In DNA form, the CDR3 reads TGTGCCAGCAGCCATGCCGCGGCAGTCCAAGAGACCCAGTTCTTC. Amino acid sequence: CASSHAAAVQETQFF. This chain links TRBV7-2 with TRBJ2-5, with no clear D. The better agreement between TRBJ2-1 and the DNA end casts doubt on the J call. CDR3 size: 15 residues. Germline-derived CDR1 and CDR2 are SGHTA and FQGNSA.

CDR3 in amino acids: CARGSRPKDTQYF. The CDR3 DNA sequence: TGTGCCAGGGGCTCCCGACCCAAAGATACGCAGTACTTC. The genes are TRBV7-2 and TRBJ2-3; D unclear. The DNA matches TRBJ2-7 better at its end, which makes the J call doubtful. The CDR3 runs 13 residues. Germline values: CDR1 SGHTA, CDR2 FQGNSA.

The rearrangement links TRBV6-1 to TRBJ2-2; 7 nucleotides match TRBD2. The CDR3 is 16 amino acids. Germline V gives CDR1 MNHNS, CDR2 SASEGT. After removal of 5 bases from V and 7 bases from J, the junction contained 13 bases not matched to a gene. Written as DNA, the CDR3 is TGTGCCAGCAGTCAAGGGGACTACCTTAATGACGGGGAGCTGTTTTTT. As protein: CASSQGDYLNDGELFF.

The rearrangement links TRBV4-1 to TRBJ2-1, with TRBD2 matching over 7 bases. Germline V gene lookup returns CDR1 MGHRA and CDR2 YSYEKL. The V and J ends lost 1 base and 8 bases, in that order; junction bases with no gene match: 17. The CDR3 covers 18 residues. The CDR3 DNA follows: TGCGCCAGCAGCCAAGGGGGTCTGGTGGGAGGGCCTATTTATGAGCAGTTCTTC. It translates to CASSQGGLVGGPIYEQFF.

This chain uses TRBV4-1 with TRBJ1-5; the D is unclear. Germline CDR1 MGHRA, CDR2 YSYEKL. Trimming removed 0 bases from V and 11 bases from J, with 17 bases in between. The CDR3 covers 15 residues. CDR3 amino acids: CASSQDNSFEAAQHF. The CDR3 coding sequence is TGCGCCAGCAGCCAAGATAACAGCTTCGAGGCGGCCCAGCATTTT.

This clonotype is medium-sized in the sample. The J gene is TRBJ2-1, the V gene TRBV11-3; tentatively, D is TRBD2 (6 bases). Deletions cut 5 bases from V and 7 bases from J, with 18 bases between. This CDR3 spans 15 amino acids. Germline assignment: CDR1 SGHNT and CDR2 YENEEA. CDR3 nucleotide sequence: TGTGCCAGCAGCATCCGGGGCAGGGCGGGGAATGAGCAGTTCTTC. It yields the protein CASSIRGRAGNEQFF.

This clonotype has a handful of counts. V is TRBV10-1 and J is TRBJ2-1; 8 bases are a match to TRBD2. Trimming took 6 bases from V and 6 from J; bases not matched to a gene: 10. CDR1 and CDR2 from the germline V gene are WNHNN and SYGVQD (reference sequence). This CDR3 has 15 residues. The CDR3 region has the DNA TGCGCCAGCAGCCCCCGAGGCGGGAGGAGCAATGAGCAGTTCTTC. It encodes CASSPRGGRSNEQFF.

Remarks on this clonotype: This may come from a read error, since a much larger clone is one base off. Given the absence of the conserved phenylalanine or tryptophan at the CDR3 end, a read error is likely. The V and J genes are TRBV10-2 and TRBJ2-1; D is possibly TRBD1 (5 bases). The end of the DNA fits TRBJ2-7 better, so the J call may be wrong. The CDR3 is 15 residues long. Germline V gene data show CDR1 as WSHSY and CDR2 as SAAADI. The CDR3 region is CASSEGRQLSYEQYL. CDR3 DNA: TGCGCCAGCAGTGAAGGCAGACAGTTGTCCTACGAGCAGTACTTA.

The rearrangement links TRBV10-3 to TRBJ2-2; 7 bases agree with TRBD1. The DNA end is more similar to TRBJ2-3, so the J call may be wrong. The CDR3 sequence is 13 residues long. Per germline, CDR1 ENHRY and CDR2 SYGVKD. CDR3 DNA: TGTGCCATTCAGGGGGTGAACACAGGTAAGCAGTATTTT. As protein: CAIQGVNTGKQYF.

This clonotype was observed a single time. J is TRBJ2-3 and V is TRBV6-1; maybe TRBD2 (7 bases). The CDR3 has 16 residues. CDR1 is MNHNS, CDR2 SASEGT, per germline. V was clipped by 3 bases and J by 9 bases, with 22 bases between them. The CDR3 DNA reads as TGTGCCAGCAGTGACGGGGGGCAGGGACCCAAAGACACGCAGTATTTT. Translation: CASSDGGQGPKDTQYF.

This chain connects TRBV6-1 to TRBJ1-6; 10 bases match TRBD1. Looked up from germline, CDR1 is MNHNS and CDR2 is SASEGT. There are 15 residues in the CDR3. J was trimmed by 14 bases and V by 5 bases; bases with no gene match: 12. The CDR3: CASSKDRGRRETLHF. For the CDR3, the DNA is TGTGCCAGCAGTAAAGACAGGGGGCGCCGGGAGACCCTCCACTTT.